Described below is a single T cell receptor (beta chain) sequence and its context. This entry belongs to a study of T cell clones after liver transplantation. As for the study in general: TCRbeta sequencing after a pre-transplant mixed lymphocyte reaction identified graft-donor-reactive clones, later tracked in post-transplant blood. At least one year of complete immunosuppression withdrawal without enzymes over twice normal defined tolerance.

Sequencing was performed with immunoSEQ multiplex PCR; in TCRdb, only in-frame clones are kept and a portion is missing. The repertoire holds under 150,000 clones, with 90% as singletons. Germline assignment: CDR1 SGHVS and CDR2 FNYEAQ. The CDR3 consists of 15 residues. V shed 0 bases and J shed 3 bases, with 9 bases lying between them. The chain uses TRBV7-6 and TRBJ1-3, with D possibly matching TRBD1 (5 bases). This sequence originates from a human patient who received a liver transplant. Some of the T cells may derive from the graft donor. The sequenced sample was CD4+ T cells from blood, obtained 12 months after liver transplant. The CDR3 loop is CASSLASGYGNTIYF. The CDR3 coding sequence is TGTGCCAGCAGCTTAGCGTCAGGGTATGGAAACACCATATATTTT.